These 29 T cell receptor beta chains came from one sample sequenced in a study of response to subunit inactivated influenza vaccine. TCRdb re-called the RT-PCR reads with MiXCR, one entry per CDR3 protein. The table has about 540,000 distinct CDR3 sequences, roughly a quarter seen once. Separately, the same data were catalogued under a study of T cells expressing NK-cell markers. That report adds: Making the TCR beta cDNA relied on 5'RACE template switching with UMIs.

The sample was CD4+ T cells sorted from PBMCs, taken about 11 days after vaccination. Receptors originate from a man in his fifties who received an inactivated influenza vaccine.

The chain carries TRBV20-1 and TRBJ2-3, with 7 bases lining up with TRBD2. Per germline, CDR1 DFQATT and CDR2 SNEGSKA (reference sequence). CDR3 length: 16 amino acids. After removal of 1 base from V and 0 bases from J, the junction contained 7 bases not matched to a gene. DNA for the CDR3: TGCAGTGCTAGAGTAGGAGCGGGGTTTAGCACAGATACGCAGTATTTT. Its translation: CSARVGAGFSTDTQYF.

This clonotype was seen only a few times. This chain links TRBV5-1 with TRBJ1-6; no clear D. The length of the CDR3 is 13 residues. Looked up from germline, CDR1 is SGHRS and CDR2 is YFSETQ. Trimming pared 1 base from V and 10 bases from J, leaving 9 bases between. The CDR3 spells CASSLSRRSPLHF. The CDR3 DNA follows: TGCGCCAGCAGCTTGAGTAGAAGGTCACCCCTCCACTTT.

The chain is built from TRBV20-1 and TRBJ2-5; 8 bases align to TRBD2. J gave up 5 bases and V 3 bases, and 8 bases lay outside the gene matches. The CDR3 is made up of 14 amino acids. CDR1 and CDR2 from the germline V gene are DFQATT and SNEGSKA (reference sequence). This CDR3 reads CSASGGASRETQYF. CDR3 nucleotides: TGCAGTGCTAGCGGGGGGGCCTCCCGGGAGACCCAGTACTTC.

The chain uses TRBV10-3 and TRBJ2-2; 11 bases agree with TRBD2. Trimming cost V 4 bases and J 4 bases; bases outside gene matches: 5. Germline CDR1 is ENHRY and CDR2 is SYGVKD. The CDR3 has 16 amino acids. The CDR3 DNA reads TGTGCCATCAGTGTCGGGACTAGCGGAGGCACCGGGGAGCTGTTTTTT. Translating it yields CAISVGTSGGTGELFF.

V usage is TRBV7-9 and J usage is TRBJ1-1; the match to TRBD1 covers 7 bases. The J segment lost 4 bases and the V segment lost 1 base, leaving 6 bases of the junction unmatched. This CDR3 region has 15 residues. Germline V gene lookup returns CDR1 SEHNR and CDR2 FQNEAQ (reference sequence). CDR3 DNA sequence: TGTGCCAGCAGCTTAGAGACAGGGCGTAGCACTGAAGCTTTCTTT. It yields the protein CASSLETGRSTEAFF. The variable domain in full, with the rest retrieved from reference TRBV7-9 and TRBJ1-1, is DTGVSQNPRHKITKRGQNVTFRCDPISEHNRLYWYRQTLGQGPEFLTYFQNEAQLEKSRLLSDRFSAERPKGSFSTLEIQRTEQGDSAMYLCASSLETGRSTEAFFGQGTRLTVV.

This clonotype came up once. The chain joins TRBV19 to TRBJ2-3; 9 positions agree with TRBD1. V lost 4 bases and J lost 6; bases outside the gene matches: 8. This CDR3 is 15 amino acids long. Germline CDR1 LNHDA, CDR2 SQIVND (reference sequence). CDR3 coding DNA: TGTGCCAGTAGTAGAGTGGGACAGGGATTGGATACGCAGTATTTT. Its translation: CASSRVGQGLDTQYF.

This clonotype was picked up a small number of times. J is TRBJ2-3 and V is TRBV2; TRBD2 agrees at 12 bases. The CDR3 spans 19 residues. The trim removed 2 bases at V and 2 bases at J, leaving 11 bases unmatched. Germline values: CDR1 SNHLY, CDR2 FYNNEI. The CDR3 is CASSEPGLAGGATTDTQYF. The DNA for the CDR3 is TGTGCCAGCAGTGAACCGGGACTAGCGGGCGGAGCTACCACAGATACGCAGTATTTT.

At least ten counts were recorded for this clonotype. This rearrangement joins TRBV7-2 to TRBJ1-3; D is unclear. V shed 5 bases and J shed 2 bases, with 10 bases lying between them. Germline-derived CDR1 and CDR2 are SGHTA and FQGNSA. The length of the CDR3 is 14 residues. CDR3 residues: CASSPGRAGNTIYF. Here the CDR3 DNA reads TGTGCCAGCAGCCCGGGGAGAGCTGGAAACACCATATATTTT.

This clonotype has a handful of counts. The V call is TRBV7-2, the J call TRBJ2-3; D perhaps matches TRBD1 (5 bases). Germline lookup yields CDR1 SGHTA and CDR2 FQGNSA. The V and J ends lost 2 bases and 1 base respectively, with 13 bases between them. CDR3 size: 16 residues. The CDR3 sequence is CASSLRAGSRTDTQYF. The DNA for the CDR3 is TGTGCCAGCAGCTTAAGGGCAGGGTCCCGCACAGATACGCAGTATTTT.

This clonotype was seen a few times. The rearrangement uses TRBV7-8 and TRBJ2-1, with TRBD2 matching 10 bases. Germline trimming cut 6 bases from V and 4 bases from J; bases unmatched to any gene: 9. CDR3 length equals 16 residues. Germline CDR1 is SGHVS and CDR2 is FQNEAQ. The CDR3 coding sequence is TGTGCCAGCAGAGCTACTAGGACTAGCGGTTACAATGAGCAGTTCTTC. Translation gives CASRATRTSGYNEQFF.

This clonotype was counted only a few times. V and J are TRBV28 and TRBJ2-1, with TRBD1 matching over 8 bases. The CDR3 totals 15 residues. V gave up 6 bases and J gave up 8 bases; unmatched junction bases: 12. In germline, CDR1 is MDHEN, CDR2 SYDVKM. In DNA, the CDR3 is TGTGCCAGCAGCTCTCCGGGACAGGCGGGGTATGAGCAGTTCTTC. Translating gives CASSSPGQAGYEQFF.

This clonotype was seen more than once but under ten times. The chain combines TRBV7-2 with TRBJ2-5, with 9 bases fitting TRBD2. V trimming: 7 bases; J trimming: 1 base; junction bases outside the gene matches: 7. The CDR3 totals 15 residues. In germline, CDR1 is SGHTA, CDR2 FQGNSA. CDR3: CASTLTSGAQETQYF. The CDR3 DNA is TGTGCCAGCACCCTGACTAGCGGAGCCCAAGAGACCCAGTACTTC.

In this sample, this clonotype turned up once. The chain combines TRBV28 with TRBJ2-3, with D tentatively TRBD1 or TRBD2 (7 bases each). The CDR3 length is 15 residues. The V gene lost 7 bases and the J gene lost 1 base, with 15 bases spanning the gap. Per the germline V gene, CDR1 is MDHEN and CDR2 is SYDVKM. The CDR3 nucleotides are TGTGCCAGCACTCCAGGGGGGGCCGGCACAGATACGCAGTATTTT. Protein product: CASTPGGAGTDTQYF.

There are a few counts of this clonotype. The rearrangement links TRBV2 to TRBJ2-5; 7 nucleotides align to TRBD1. Germline values: CDR1 SNHLY, CDR2 FYNNEI. V lost 5 bases to trimming and J lost 1 base; unmatched junction nucleotides: 4. CDR3 length equals 14 residues. In nucleotides, the CDR3 is TGTGCCAGCAGTTTGAGGGGGCTCCAAGAGACCCAGTACTTC. Amino acid sequence: CASSLRGLQETQYF.

The rearrangement links TRBV5-1 to TRBJ1-2; D uncertain. Germline lookup yields CDR1 SGHRS and CDR2 YFSETQ. V lost 4 bases and J lost 8, with 9 bases in between. The CDR3 is made up of 11 amino acids. The CDR3 is CASSRDAGYTF. CDR3 nucleotide sequence: TGCGCCAGCAGCCGGGATGCGGGCTACACCTTC.

The V call is TRBV20-1, the J call TRBJ2-1, with D perhaps TRBD2 (6 bases). The length of the CDR3 is 15 residues. Germline-derived CDR1 and CDR2 are DFQATT and SNEGSKA (reference sequence). Trimming stripped 0 bases from V and 2 bases from J, with 11 bases between. In nucleotides, the CDR3 is TGCAGTGCTAGAGATGGGGCGGGGCCCTACAATGAGCAGTTCTTC. The encoded protein is CSARDGAGPYNEQFF.

This clonotype has just a few counts. The genes are TRBV12-3 or TRBV12-4 and TRBJ1-2, with 8 bases that match TRBD1. CDR3 length: 14 amino acids. The V segment lost 3 bases and the J segment 8 bases; nucleotides outside the gene matches: 8. The chain's CDR3 is CASSFRDRRDGYTF. The CDR3 DNA follows: TGTGCCAGCAGTTTCCGGGACAGGAGGGACGGCTACACCTTC.

The J gene is TRBJ1-6, the V gene TRBV11-2; weak D call: TRBD1 (6 bases). Germline values: CDR1 SGHAT, CDR2 FQNNGV. The CDR3 loop spans 14 amino acids. V lost 5 bases, J lost 10 bases, and 15 bases lay in between. This CDR3 reads CASSQQGSESPLHF. In nucleotides, the CDR3 is TGTGCCAGCAGCCAACAGGGCAGCGAGTCACCCCTCCACTTT.

This clonotype appeared a few times. The V gene is TRBV7-2, the J gene TRBJ2-7; D unclear. CDR3 size: 14 residues. The V gene lost 2 bases and the J gene lost 0 bases, with 8 bases spanning the gap. Looked up from germline, CDR1 is SGHTA and CDR2 is FQGNSA. In DNA, the CDR3 is TGTGCCAGCAGCTTAATGGCAGCCTCCTACGAGCAGTACTTC. Translating it yields CASSLMAASYEQYF.

The chain joins TRBV5-6 to TRBJ1-4; D not resolved. The V end was cut by 1 base, the J end by 8 bases, with 12 bases between. CDR1 is SGHDT and CDR2 is YYEEEE in the germline V gene. The CDR3 is 14 amino acids. In DNA, the CDR3 is TGTGCCAGCAGCTTGCCCGCGAGGTCGGAAAAACTGTTTTTT. This encodes CASSLPARSEKLFF.

This clonotype was counted a few times. The chain recombines TRBV20-1 with TRBJ2-3; TRBD2 is a possible D gene (5 bases). This CDR3 region has 14 residues. Germline CDR1 is DFQATT and CDR2 is SNEGSKA (reference sequence). Between the trimmed V and J ends, which lost 2 bases and 2 bases, there was a span of 11 bases. This CDR3 is CSARTGVNTDTQYF. The DNA for the CDR3 is TGCAGTGCTAGAACCGGGGTTAACACAGATACGCAGTATTTT.

The V call is TRBV29-1, the J call TRBJ2-1; D is perhaps TRBD1 or TRBD2 (5 bases each). The CDR3 is made up of 11 amino acids. Germline V lookup: CDR1 SQVTM, CDR2 ANQGSEA. Trimming removed 3 bases at V and 13 bases at J, with 13 bases between. The CDR3 loop reads CSVEGVLKQFF. CDR3 DNA sequence: TGCAGCGTTGAGGGGGTGTTAAAACAGTTCTTC.

The chain employs TRBV6-1 and TRBJ2-5; 8 positions agree with TRBD1. J was trimmed by 0 bases and V by 6 bases; bases with no gene match: 3. CDR3 length equals 14 residues. Germline CDR1 reads MNHNS; CDR2 reads SASEGT. In DNA form, the CDR3 reads TGTGCCAGCAGGAGGGACAGGAACCAAGAGACCCAGTACTTC. The encoded protein is CASRRDRNQETQYF.

The chain has TRBV29-1 and TRBJ1-1; no clear D gene. V was trimmed by 3 bases and J by 4 bases, leaving 12 bases between them. The germline V gene has CDR1 SQVTM and CDR2 ANQGSEA. The CDR3 consists of 13 residues. In nucleotides, the CDR3 is TGCAGCGTTGAGAGGGATCTGGGCACTGAAGCTTTCTTT. This encodes CSVERDLGTEAFF.

J is TRBJ1-2 and V is TRBV6-1; D unresolved. Germline V gives CDR1 MNHNS, CDR2 SASEGT. Trimming shortened V by 2 bases and J by 7 bases, and 14 bases separated the two germline ends. The CDR3 sequence is 14 residues long. CDR3 DNA: TGTGCCAGCAGTGAAATTGACAAGTTGAGTGGCTACACCTTC. Its protein product is CASSEIDKLSGYTF.

The rearrangement links TRBV5-5 to TRBJ2-1; 10 bases map to TRBD2. The CDR3 extends over 17 amino acids. Germline CDR1 and CDR2: SGHKS and YYEKEE (reference sequence). V lost 3 bases, J lost 0 bases, and 6 bases stayed unmatched. CDR3 sequence: CASSSGRTSGSYNEQFF. CDR3 DNA sequence: TGTGCCAGCAGCTCCGGCCGGACTAGCGGCTCCTACAATGAGCAGTTCTTC.

The CDR3 loop reads CASSVGGSRETYEQYF. The CDR3 DNA is TGTGCCAGCAGCGTAGGTGGCAGCAGAGAAACCTACGAGCAGTACTTC. The rearrangement joins TRBV9 to TRBJ2-7; D ambiguous. This CDR3 has 16 amino acids. Germline V gene sequence: CDR1 SGDLS, CDR2 YYNGEE. Trimming pared 0 bases from V and 2 bases from J, leaving 15 bases between.

This clonotype has only a few counts. V gene TRBV4-3 combines with J gene TRBJ2-7, with D perhaps matching TRBD1 (6 bases). Germline V CDR1 and CDR2: LGHNA, YSLEER. The CDR3 spans 15 residues. Trimming removed 0 bases at V and 6 bases at J, with 15 bases between. The CDR3 reads CASSQESPGAGEQYF. In DNA form, the CDR3 reads TGCGCCAGCAGCCAAGAATCCCCAGGGGCCGGCGAGCAGTACTTC.

V is TRBV6-5 and J is TRBJ1-6; D might be TRBD1 (6 bases). The CDR3 runs to 12 residues. Germline CDR1 reads MNHEY; CDR2 reads SVGAGI. Trimming shortened V by 10 bases and J by 7 bases, and 11 bases separated the two germline ends. CDR3 DNA: TGTGCCACGAGGGGGTTGAATTCACCCCTCCACTTT. Amino acids: CATRGLNSPLHF.